Listed below are T cell receptor beta chains from one sample, sequenced in a study of T cell repertoires in cytomegalovirus infection. TCRdb reprocessed the reads with MiXCR, giving one entry per CDR3 protein. The table shows some 230,000 distinct CDR3 sequences, with 20% to 25% occurring only once. Sequenced material: CD8+ T cells from PBMCs. These receptors were taken from a human donor in good health (CMV status not recorded). Some clones in this sample may be carry-over from other donors' samples. CDR3s include the opening cysteine and the closing phenylalanine or tryptophan. D genes are given only for firm matches. The size field is filled for only some rows; it gives once, few, many or a size class.

TRBJ2-1,TRBV6-6,-,many,15,CASSEVGGTLDEQFF,TGTGCCAGCAGCGAAGTGGGAGGGACACTCGATGAGCAGTTCTTC
TRBJ1-3,TRBV30,-,once,12,CAWLYSGNTIYF,TGTGCCTGGCTTTACTCTGGAAACACCATATATTTT
TRBJ2-7,TRBV19,-,few,13,CASSIAGKHEQYF,TGTGCCAGTAGTATAGCAGGGAAGCACGAGCAGTACTTC
TRBJ1-5,TRBV7-4,-,few,14,CASSSPGKDQPQHF,TGTGCCAGCAGCTCGCCAGGGAAAGATCAGCCCCAGCATTTT
TRBJ1-1,TRBV4-1,-,few,15,CASSQGRQMNTEAFF,TGCGCCAGCAGCCAAGGGCGCCAAATGAACACTGAAGCTTTCTTT
TRBJ2-1,TRBV7-9,TRBD2,many,14,CASSLTSGTGEQFF,TGTGCCAGCAGCTTAACTAGCGGGACTGGTGAGCAGTTCTTC
TRBJ2-7,TRBV20-1,-,-,15,CSARDYKQPSYEQYF,TGCAGTGCTAGAGATTATAAACAACCATCCTACGAGCAGTACTTC
TRBJ2-7,TRBV20-1,-,-,13,CSARGANKDEQYF,TGCAGTGCTCGCGGAGCGAACAAGGACGAGCAGTACTTC
TRBJ2-7,TRBV9,-,few,13,CASSATGTGEQYF,TGTGCCAGCAGCGCAACCGGGACCGGTGAGCAGTACTTC
TRBJ1-4,TRBV28,TRBD1,-,17,CASSLEAGTATNEKLFF,TGTGCCAGCAGTTTAGAGGCCGGGACAGCGACTAATGAAAAACTGTTTTTT
TRBJ1-2,TRBV7-8,TRBD1,many,16,CASSSTGTGAVWGYTF,TGTGCCAGCAGCTCCACCGGGACAGGGGCCGTTTGGGGCTACACCTTC
TRBJ1-1,TRBV7-9,-,few,17,CASSPWTKEVMNTEAFF,TGTGCCAGCAGCCCTTGGACCAAGGAGGTCATGAACACTGAAGCTTTCTTT
TRBJ1-5,TRBV28,-,few,15,CASSLGDYGNQPQHF,TGTGCCAGCAGTTTAGGGGATTACGGCAATCAGCCCCAGCATTTT
TRBJ1-3,TRBV7-9,-,-,17,CASSLRAVELSGNTIYF,TGTGCCAGCAGCCTCCGAGCGGTTGAACTCTCTGGAAACACCATATATTTT
TRBJ1-1,TRBV12-3/TRBV12-4,-,few,16,CASTTPMLGLNTEAFF,TGTGCCAGCACCACCCCGATGTTGGGGCTGAACACTGAAGCTTTCTTT
TRBJ2-1,TRBV2,-,-,15,CTSSEGSFSYNEQFF,TGTACCAGCAGTGAGGGCAGTTTCTCCTACAATGAGCAGTTCTTC
TRBJ2-7,TRBV29-1,-,once,14,CSVVYLVRGYEQYF,TGCAGCGTTGTATACCTGGTGAGGGGCTACGAGCAGTACTTC
TRBJ2-1,TRBV12-3/TRBV12-4,TRBD1,few,14,CASSLGQGAYEQFF,TGTGCCAGCAGTTTGGGACAGGGGGCCTATGAGCAGTTCTTC
TRBJ1-5,TRBV7-2,-,many,15,CASSLGGFDNQPQHF,TGTGCCAGCAGCTTAGGGGGGTTTGACAATCAGCCCCAGCATTTT
TRBJ2-3,TRBV5-6,TRBD1,few,16,CASSLEQGSFADTQYF,TGTGCCAGCAGCTTGGAACAGGGGTCTTTCGCAGATACGCAGTATTTT
TRBJ1-5,TRBV7-8,-,few,14,CASSLGGRDQPQHF,TGTGCCAGCAGCTTAGGTGGGCGAGATCAGCCCCAGCATTTT
TRBJ2-2,TRBV12-3/TRBV12-4,-,-,15,CASDGEGVDTGELFF,TGTGCCAGCGACGGGGAGGGGGTGGACACCGGGGAGCTGTTTTTT
TRBJ2-3,TRBV5-1,TRBD2,-,18,CASSQGLAGGLITDTQYF,TGCGCCAGCAGCCAGGGACTAGCGGGGGGGCTGATCACAGATACGCAGTATTTT
TRBJ1-2,TRBV10-3,-,once,16,CAISERIIGTNYGYTF,TGTGCCATCAGTGAACGGATTATAGGGACTAACTATGGCTACACCTTC
TRBJ1-2,TRBV20-1,TRBD1,-,15,CSARDRDYFTGGYTF,TGCAGTGCCCGGGACAGGGATTATTTTACGGGTGGCTACACCTTC
TRBJ1-2,TRBV6-5,-,-,14,CASSFLEEGPGYTF,TGTGCCAGTAGTTTTCTTGAGGAGGGGCCCGGCTACACCTTC
TRBJ1-6,TRBV7-8,-,many,16,CASSASLSSYNSPLHF,TGTGCCAGCAGCGCATCCTTGAGCTCCTATAATTCACCCCTCCACTTT
TRBJ1-5,TRBV19,-,few,18,CASSPTHRANGRDQPQHF,TGTGCCAGTAGTCCTACCCACAGGGCGAACGGGCGAGATCAGCCCCAGCATTTT
TRBJ1-6,TRBV20-1,-,few,15,CSARSKDLHNSPLHF,TGCAGTGCTAGATCAAAGGACCTTCATAATTCACCCCTCCACTTT
TRBJ1-1,TRBV12-5,-,many,11,CASGGTSEAFF,TGTGCTAGTGGGGGGACATCCGAAGCTTTCTTT
TRBJ1-4,TRBV12-3/TRBV12-4,-,few,13,CASRDGDNEKLFF,TGTGCCAGCAGGGACGGGGATAATGAAAAACTGTTTTTT
TRBJ1-1,TRBV20-1,-,-,14,CSASNFQGTTEAFF,TGCAGTGCTAGCAACTTTCAGGGGACGACTGAAGCTTTCTTT
TRBJ2-1,TRBV6-4,-,-,15,CASRPGPSSYNEQFF,TGTGCCAGCAGACCAGGCCCCAGCTCCTACAATGAGCAGTTCTTC
TRBJ1-2,TRBV5-5,TRBD1,many,14,CASSLGQGSSGYTF,TGTGCCAGCAGCTTGGGACAGGGGTCCTCTGGCTACACCTTC
TRBJ1-1,TRBV27,-,many,18,CASSFIMGPTGKGTEAFF,TGTGCCAGCAGTTTTATCATGGGGCCGACAGGAAAGGGCACTGAAGCTTTCTTT
TRBJ2-1,TRBV12-5,TRBD2,-,15,CASAQAGGSYNEQFF,TGTGCTAGTGCCCAGGCGGGGGGGTCATACAATGAGCAGTTCTTC
TRBJ2-7,TRBV7-9,-,few,13,CASSSPGAYEQYF,TGTGCCAGCAGCTCCCCAGGGGCCTACGAGCAGTACTTC
TRBJ2-1,TRBV19,-,-,13,CATGGGRYNEQFF,TGTGCCACAGGAGGGGGCAGGTACAATGAGCAGTTCTTC
TRBJ2-1,TRBV20-1,TRBD2,-,14,CSARGGDSYNEQFF,TGCAGTGCTAGGGGGGGGGACTCCTACAATGAGCAGTTCTTC
TRBJ2-1,TRBV7-3,-,few,14,CASSFGTGYNEQFF,TGTGCCAGCAGCTTCGGTACCGGGTACAATGAGCAGTTCTTC
TRBJ2-3,TRBV28,TRBD2,many,17,CASSLLGLAGRTDTQYF,TGTGCCAGCAGTTTATTGGGGCTAGCGGGGCGCACAGATACGCAGTATTTT
TRBJ2-1,TRBV7-3,-,-,17,CASSLTAVPSSYNEQFF,TGTGCCAGCAGCTTAACAGCGGTACCGAGCTCCTACAATGAGCAGTTCTTC
TRBJ2-1,TRBV7-3,-,many,13,CASSWAANNEQFF,TGTGCCAGCAGTTGGGCGGCAAACAATGAGCAGTTCTTC
TRBJ2-7,TRBV7-8,-,many,14,CASSGRVVPYEQYF,TGTGCCAGCAGCGGCAGGGTTGTTCCCTACGAGCAGTACTTC
TRBJ1-3,TRBV7-6,-,-,15,CASSPHMSSGNTIYF,TGTGCCAGCAGCCCGCACATGAGCTCTGGAAACACCATATATTTT
TRBJ2-1,TRBV11-3,TRBD2,large,17,CASSLGVAGGPRNEQFF,TGTGCCAGCAGCTTAGGGGTAGCGGGGGGGCCAAGAAATGAGCAGTTCTTC
TRBJ2-1,TRBV6-5,TRBD2,-,16,CASSSLAGGLENEQFF,TGTGCCAGCAGTAGTTTAGCGGGGGGCCTGGAAAATGAGCAGTTCTTC
TRBJ1-2,TRBV28,-,-,14,CASSSWTDYYGYTF,TGTGCCAGCAGTTCCTGGACAGATTACTATGGCTACACCTTC
TRBJ2-1,TRBV4-1,TRBD2,-,16,CASSQPTSGGAREQFF,TGCGCCAGCAGCCAGCCGACTAGCGGGGGGGCCAGGGAGCAGTTCTTC
TRBJ1-2,TRBV29-1,TRBD1,-,15,CSVFFGTATNYGYTF,TGCAGCGTTTTTTTCGGGACAGCGACAAACTATGGCTACACCTTC
TRBJ2-2,TRBV7-6,-,-,12,CATFLDTGELFF,TGTGCCACGTTCCTGGACACCGGGGAGCTGTTTTTT
TRBJ1-1,TRBV6-1,-,many,17,CASSDLPGHPVGTEAFF,TGTGCCAGCAGTGACCTTCCGGGACATCCGGTGGGCACTGAAGCTTTCTTT